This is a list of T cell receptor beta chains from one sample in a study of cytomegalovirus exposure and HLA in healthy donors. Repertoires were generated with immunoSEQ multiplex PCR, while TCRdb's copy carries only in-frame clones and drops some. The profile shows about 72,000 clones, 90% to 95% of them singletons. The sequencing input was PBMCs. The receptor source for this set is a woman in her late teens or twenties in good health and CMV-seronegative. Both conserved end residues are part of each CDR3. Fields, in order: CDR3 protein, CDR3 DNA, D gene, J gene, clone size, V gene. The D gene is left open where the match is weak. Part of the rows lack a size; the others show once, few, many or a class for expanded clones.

cdr3_aa: CASSTMGQGGRETQYF
cdr3_nt: TGTGCCAGCAGCACAATGGGACAGGGAGGACGGGAGACCCAGTACTTC
d_call: TRBD1
j_call: TRBJ2-5
clone_size: .
v_call: TRBV7-2

cdr3_aa: CASSPREGGISGNTIYF
cdr3_nt: TGTGCCAGCTCACCACGGGAGGGAGGAATCTCTGGAAACACCATATATTTT
d_call: .
j_call: TRBJ1-3
clone_size: .
v_call: TRBV18

cdr3_aa: CASRTRSEWYF
cdr3_nt: TGTGCCAGTAGGACTCGTTCTGAGTGGTACTTC
d_call: .
j_call: TRBJ2-7
clone_size: once
v_call: TRBV5-8

cdr3_aa: CASEALGRYEQYF
cdr3_nt: TGTGCCAGCGAAGCCCTTGGGCGATACGAGCAGTACTTC
d_call: .
j_call: TRBJ2-7
clone_size: .
v_call: TRBV7-6

cdr3_aa: CASSQDGTAGANVLTF
cdr3_nt: TGCGCCAGCAGCCAAGACGGGACAGCTGGGGCCAACGTCCTGACTTTC
d_call: TRBD1
j_call: TRBJ2-6
clone_size: .
v_call: TRBV4-3

cdr3_aa: CASRNQGNSQPQHF
cdr3_nt: TGTGCCAGCAGAAATCAGGGGAATAGTCAGCCCCAGCATTTT
d_call: .
j_call: TRBJ1-5
clone_size: .
v_call: TRBV2

cdr3_aa: CASQRTGVNLREYF
cdr3_nt: TGTGCCAGCCAGAGGACAGGGGTAAACCTTCGAGAGTACTTC
d_call: TRBD1
j_call: TRBJ2-7
clone_size: .
v_call: TRBV5-8

cdr3_aa: CASSYGGGLNEKLFF
cdr3_nt: TGTGCCAGCAGTTACGGGGGGGGACTTAATGAAAAACTGTTTTTT
d_call: .
j_call: TRBJ1-4
clone_size: .
v_call: TRBV6-5

cdr3_aa: CASSLGVYSGANVLTF
cdr3_nt: TGTGCCAGCAGCTTAGGAGTTTACTCTGGGGCCAACGTCCTGACTTTC
d_call: .
j_call: TRBJ2-6
clone_size: .
v_call: TRBV7-8

cdr3_aa: CASSSKTGATNEKLFF
cdr3_nt: TGTGCCAGCAGCTCCAAGACGGGAGCAACTAATGAAAAACTGTTTTTT
d_call: .
j_call: TRBJ1-4
clone_size: .
v_call: TRBV5-4

cdr3_aa: CSVSDRGSQHF
cdr3_nt: TGCAGCGTTTCCGACAGGGGCTCCCAGCATTTT
d_call: TRBD1
j_call: TRBJ1-5
clone_size: .
v_call: TRBV29-1

cdr3_aa: CASSDKSSGGYNEQFF
cdr3_nt: TGTGCCAGCAGCGACAAATCTAGCGGGGGCTACAATGAGCAGTTCTTC
d_call: TRBD2
j_call: TRBJ2-1
clone_size: .
v_call: TRBV25-1

cdr3_aa: CSATLRNTIYF
cdr3_nt: TGCAGTGCTACCCTTAGAAACACCATATATTTT
d_call: .
j_call: TRBJ1-3
clone_size: .
v_call: TRBV20-1

cdr3_aa: CASGARTNQPQHF
cdr3_nt: TGTGCCAGCGGTGCCAGAACCAATCAGCCCCAGCATTTT
d_call: .
j_call: TRBJ1-5
clone_size: once
v_call: TRBV6-5

cdr3_aa: CASSQEAGGGYNEQFF
cdr3_nt: TGCGCCAGCAGCCAAGAAGCGGGGGGGGGATACAATGAGCAGTTCTTC
d_call: TRBD2
j_call: TRBJ2-1
clone_size: .
v_call: TRBV4-1

cdr3_aa: CASSLAAGATEAFF
cdr3_nt: TGTGCCAGCAGCTTAGCGGCAGGGGCAACTGAAGCTTTCTTT
d_call: .
j_call: TRBJ1-1
clone_size: .
v_call: TRBV7-8

cdr3_aa: CASSREGDTQYF
cdr3_nt: TGCGCCAGCAGCCGGGAGGGAGATACGCAGTATTTT
d_call: TRBD2
j_call: TRBJ2-3
clone_size: .
v_call: TRBV5-1

cdr3_aa: CATSAGGGQPQHF
cdr3_nt: TGTGCCACCAGTGCAGGGGGCGGTCAGCCCCAGCATTTT
d_call: TRBD1
j_call: TRBJ1-5
clone_size: once
v_call: TRBV2

cdr3_aa: CASRGEEVEKLFF
cdr3_nt: TGTGCCAGCAGGGGGGAGGAGGTTGAAAAACTGTTTTTT
d_call: .
j_call: TRBJ1-4
clone_size: once
v_call: TRBV2

cdr3_aa: CASSRYSNNSPLHF
cdr3_nt: TGTGCCAGCAGTAGATACAGCAATAATTCACCCCTCCACTTT
d_call: .
j_call: TRBJ1-6
clone_size: .
v_call: TRBV28

cdr3_aa: CASRTSGVYQQFF
cdr3_nt: TGTGCCAGCCGCACTAGCGGGGTATATCAGCAGTTCTTC
d_call: TRBD2
j_call: TRBJ2-1
clone_size: .
v_call: TRBV14

cdr3_aa: CASRASGGPRNEQFF
cdr3_nt: TGTGCCAGCAGGGCTAGCGGGGGGCCTAGGAATGAGCAGTTCTTC
d_call: TRBD2
j_call: TRBJ2-1
clone_size: .
v_call: TRBV6-4

cdr3_aa: CASSYAAGQGKFF
cdr3_nt: TGTGCCAGCAGTTACGCTGCCGGACAGGGGAAGTTCTTC
d_call: TRBD1
j_call: TRBJ2-1
clone_size: .
v_call: TRBV6-5

cdr3_aa: CASSGSDRGDQETQYF
cdr3_nt: TGTGCCAGCAGTGGGTCAGACAGGGGGGACCAAGAGACCCAGTACTTC
d_call: TRBD1
j_call: TRBJ2-5
clone_size: .
v_call: TRBV6-6

cdr3_aa: CASSLGQGGTEAFF
cdr3_nt: TGTGCCAGCAGTCTCGGACAGGGAGGGACTGAAGCTTTCTTT
d_call: TRBD1
j_call: TRBJ1-1
clone_size: .
v_call: TRBV6-1

cdr3_aa: CASSTGQGKQYF
cdr3_nt: TGTGCCAGTAGTACCGGACAGGGTAAGCAGTACTTC
d_call: TRBD1
j_call: TRBJ2-7
clone_size: .
v_call: TRBV19

cdr3_aa: CSVGPLVAGANVLTF
cdr3_nt: TGCAGCGTTGGTCCACTGGTGGCTGGGGCCAACGTCCTGACTTTC
d_call: .
j_call: TRBJ2-6
clone_size: few
v_call: TRBV29-1

cdr3_aa: CASSSLTHRGNNEQFF
cdr3_nt: TGTGCCAGCAGTTCCCTAACGCACAGGGGCAACAATGAGCAGTTCTTC
d_call: TRBD1
j_call: TRBJ2-1
clone_size: once
v_call: TRBV2

cdr3_aa: CASSLSGTGGTEKLFF
cdr3_nt: TGTGCCAGCAGCTTATCCGGGACAGGGGGTACCGAAAAACTGTTTTTT
d_call: TRBD1
j_call: TRBJ1-4
clone_size: once
v_call: TRBV7-9

cdr3_aa: CASSYQGAGGNQPQHF
cdr3_nt: TGTGCCAGCAGTTACCAAGGGGCAGGGGGCAATCAGCCCCAGCATTTT
d_call: .
j_call: TRBJ1-5
clone_size: .
v_call: TRBV6-6

cdr3_aa: CAISELGQDGVNEQFF
cdr3_nt: TGTGCCATCAGTGAGTTAGGACAGGATGGCGTCAATGAGCAGTTCTTC
d_call: TRBD1
j_call: TRBJ2-1
clone_size: once
v_call: TRBV10-3

cdr3_aa: CASTGLAGGISYNEQFF
cdr3_nt: TGTGCCAGCACCGGACTAGCGGGGGGTATCTCCTACAATGAGCAGTTCTTC
d_call: TRBD2
j_call: TRBJ2-1
clone_size: .
v_call: TRBV5-4

cdr3_aa: CASSVGTGSRSPLHF
cdr3_nt: TGTGCCAGCAGCGTAGGGACAGGGAGTCGATCACCCCTCCACTTT
d_call: TRBD1
j_call: TRBJ1-6
clone_size: .
v_call: TRBV9

cdr3_aa: CASQQGIDEKLFF
cdr3_nt: TGTGCCAGCCAACAGGGTATTGATGAAAAACTGTTTTTT
d_call: .
j_call: TRBJ1-4
clone_size: once
v_call: TRBV2

cdr3_aa: CASRGGTGGTRLYF
cdr3_nt: TGTGCCAGCAGGGGGGGGACAGGGGGCACGCGTTTGTATTTT
d_call: TRBD1
j_call: TRBJ2-3
clone_size: .
v_call: TRBV28

cdr3_aa: CASSSRGKRRTEAFF
cdr3_nt: TGTGCCAGCAGTAGCAGGGGGAAGCGTAGGACTGAAGCTTTCTTT
d_call: TRBD1
j_call: TRBJ1-1
clone_size: .
v_call: TRBV6-5

cdr3_aa: CASTSGGIYGYTF
cdr3_nt: TGTGCCAGCACCTCCGGGGGAATCTATGGCTACACCTTC
d_call: .
j_call: TRBJ1-2
clone_size: .
v_call: TRBV6-1

cdr3_aa: CASSPLAGGNEQYF
cdr3_nt: TGTGCCAGTTCGCCTCTAGCGGGGGGGAACGAGCAGTACTTC
d_call: TRBD2
j_call: TRBJ2-7
clone_size: .
v_call: TRBV6-5

cdr3_aa: CASSLGLAGAPRAQYF
cdr3_nt: TGTGCCAGTAGTCTGGGACTAGCGGGGGCTCCAAGGGCCCAGTACTTC
d_call: TRBD2
j_call: TRBJ2-5
clone_size: .
v_call: TRBV19

cdr3_aa: CASNTGGGPETQYF
cdr3_nt: TGTGCCAGTAATACTGGGGGGGGGCCTGAGACCCAGTACTTC
d_call: .
j_call: TRBJ2-5
clone_size: .
v_call: TRBV19

cdr3_aa: CATSRDQGGETQYF
cdr3_nt: TGTGCCACCAGCAGAGATCAAGGGGGAGAGACCCAGTACTTC
d_call: .
j_call: TRBJ2-5
clone_size: .
v_call: TRBV15

cdr3_aa: CASSFAGRTDTQYF
cdr3_nt: TGTGCCAGCAGTTTTGCGGGGCGAACAGATACGCAGTATTTT
d_call: .
j_call: TRBJ2-3
clone_size: .
v_call: TRBV6-5

cdr3_aa: CASSPRGGSGKGHGYTF
cdr3_nt: TGTGCCAGCAGCCCCCGGGGGGGGTCAGGGAAGGGCCATGGCTACACCTTC
d_call: .
j_call: TRBJ1-2
clone_size: .
v_call: TRBV5-4

cdr3_aa: CASSQGVGGPNTIYF
cdr3_nt: TGCGCCAGCAGCCAAGGGGTGGGGGGTCCGAACACCATATATTTT
d_call: .
j_call: TRBJ1-3
clone_size: .
v_call: TRBV4-3